Given below is one T cell receptor (beta chain) in context. These data belong to a study of blood T cell repertoires in COVID-19. Study summary: Samples of COVID-19 (acute and convalescent) were obtained from the United States, Italy and Spain. PBMCs, B-cell-depleted T cells, or T cells provided the cDNA or gDNA that made up the material.

In germline, CDR1 is MNHNS, CDR2 SASEGT. The trim removed 6 bases at V and 0 bases at J, leaving 2 bases unmatched. This CDR3 is built from 13 residues. As handled by the study authors: By means of reference gene primer amplification, nucleated cell counts were estimated. Clones were sequenced by immunoSEQ multiplex PCR, and TCRdb holds only the in-frame ones, with some missing. V and J calls and clone size are those listed in that table; D and trimming were worked out from the DNA. The sample gives about 99,000 clones, 65% to 85% of which show up once; about 2% is in the top ten. This sequence joins TRBV6-1 and TRBJ2-7; 7 bases line up with TRBD1. The receptor was derived from a man in his 70s with active or convalescent COVID-19. Sequencing used peripheral blood. The CDR3 sequence is CASRRQGSYEQYF. In DNA form, the CDR3 reads TGTGCCAGCAGGCGACAGGGCTCCTACGAGCAGTACTTC.